This entry is about one T cell receptor beta chain. As yet, its antigen is unknown. This specimen belongs to a study of T-cell reconstitution after alpha-beta-depleted transplantation in children. Study-wide results and limits: At the one-year point after transplant, T-cell counts and TCRbeta diversity were found to come mostly from T cells that had been newly produced. The origin of high day-60 TCRbeta diversity in some patients lay in surviving recipient T cells and thymic progenitors.

Using unique molecular identifiers, the investigators prepared the TCRbeta library. Via MiXCR, TCRdb re-called the PCR reads, giving one row per CDR3 protein. The table shows about 120,000 distinct CDR3 sequences, with under 25% occurring only once. Per the germline V gene, CDR1 is SGHAT and CDR2 is FQNNGV. Trimming removed 1 base at V and 3 bases at J, with 10 bases between. The CDR3 is 14 amino acids. The TCR originated in a male patient under 10 years old who had a stem cell transplant for chronic granulomatous disease, so the T cells may come from the graft donor. The chain employs TRBV11-2 and TRBJ2-7; D ambiguous. Sample: PBMCs, mostly from graft donor cells, taken 180 days after TCRalphabeta/CD19-depleted stem cell transplant. The CDR3 bases are TGTGCCAGCAGCTTAGTAGGAGCGATCTACGAGCAGTACTTC. Translating it yields CASSLVGAIYEQYF.